This T cell receptor (beta chain) was found in a study of CD8 T cells in ankylosing spondylitis. General study points: Before this, some motif variants had been reported in reactive arthritis synovial fluid and blood.

Libraries of TCR beta came from quantitative 5'-RACE with molecular barcodes. TCRdb re-derived calls from the 5' RACE reads in MiXCR, one entry per CDR3 protein. The sample yields some 300,000 distinct CDR3 sequences, around 21% seen once. This clonotype was counted many times. What it recognizes is unknown. The V end was cut by 3 bases, the J end by 9 bases, with 6 bases between. The CDR3 covers 11 residues. Material: blood, either unsorted or a sorted T cell fraction (not recorded which). This clonotype originated in a female donor with ankylosing spondylitis or in good health (not recorded which). The J gene is TRBJ2-1, the V gene TRBV12-3 or TRBV12-4, with D unclear. The CDR3 sequence is CASSFRVEQFF. CDR3 nucleotide sequence: TGTGCCAGCAGTTTTCGCGTTGAGCAGTTCTTC.